The clone carrying this TCR beta chain was seen more than once but under ten times. The antigen is unknown. The study recruited healthy Caucasian donors from Russia who were aged about 6 to 100. This entry is derived from a study of blood T cells in healthy people across ages. Background on the study: About one barcoded beta molecule was captured per two T cells (by template switching). Points from the study as a whole: A conclusive naive versus antigen-experienced comparison was prevented by the unsorted PBMCs.

V trimming: 3 bases; J trimming: 3 bases; junction bases outside the gene matches: 10. The CDR3 runs 18 residues. Per germline, CDR1 SGHTA and CDR2 FQGNSA. Alongside a J-beta primer mix, a sample-barcoded 5' primer served in a second PCR lasting roughly 6 to 11 cycles. TCRdb called the 5' RACE reads again in MiXCR, with one record for every CDR3 protein. This table has roughly 730,000 distinct CDR3 sequences, roughly three fifths appearing once. The TCR sequence derives from a man between 40 and 49 years old in good health. The V gene is TRBV7-2, the J gene TRBJ2-1; TRBD2 matches at 11 bases. Sequences were obtained from blood. DNA for the CDR3: TGTGCCAGCAGCTTCATGTCTAGCGGGAGGACCATCTACAATGAGCAGTTCTTC. Translating it yields CASSFMSSGRTIYNEQFF.